The clone carrying this T cell receptor beta chain was observed a few times. Its cognate antigen is unknown. Findings and caveats of the study: Tumor memory CD4+ T cell TCR gene usage was found to cluster with blood and lymph node memory CD4+ cells and with lymph node naive CD4+ cells. Tumor-infiltrating Treg TCR alpha and beta sequences overlapped most with tumor naive CD4+ T cells, then blood naive.

After constant-region reverse-primer amplification, full-length variable regions underwent semi-nested PCR with Nested Universal Primer A. TCRdb analysed the 5' RACE reads with MiXCR anew, one entry per CDR3 protein. The data show some 12,000 distinct CDR3 sequences, roughly 51% seen once. Treg sorting used a CD4+CD25+CD127-/low gate. The CDR3 length is 16 residues. CDR1 and CDR2 (germline): MNHEY, SMNVEV (reference sequence). V lost 4 bases to trimming and J lost 5 bases, with 20 bases between them. This chain joins TRBV27 and TRBJ1-2, with D unclear. The sequenced sample was tumor-infiltrating Tregs sorted from the breast tumor. The TCR sequence derives from a female donor with breast cancer. The CDR3 loop reads CASSSHQLERLYGYTF. In nucleotides, the CDR3 is TGTGCCAGCAGTTCTCACCAATTGGAGCGTTTGTATGGCTACACCTTC.